Described below is a single T cell receptor beta chain sequence and its context. The data are from a study of control samples from healthy donors and cancer patients. Some clones are missing from TCRdb's copy, which holds only in-frame ones; the method was immunoSEQ multiplex PCR. The profile shows 30,000 to 35,000 clones, approximately 95% of them singletons. Material for sequencing was blood. The sequence derives from a man aged 55 to 70 in good health.

CDR3 sequence (DNA): TGTGCCAGCAGTGACTCAGGGGCCAGCCGGCTCGAGCAGTACTTC. Translating gives CASSDSGASRLEQYF. This sequence joins TRBV6-4 and TRBJ2-7, with a tentative D call TRBD1 (5 bases). Germline V CDR1 and CDR2: MRHNA, SNTAGT. The CDR3 sequence is 15 residues long. V was clipped by 0 bases and J by 6 bases, with 15 bases between them.